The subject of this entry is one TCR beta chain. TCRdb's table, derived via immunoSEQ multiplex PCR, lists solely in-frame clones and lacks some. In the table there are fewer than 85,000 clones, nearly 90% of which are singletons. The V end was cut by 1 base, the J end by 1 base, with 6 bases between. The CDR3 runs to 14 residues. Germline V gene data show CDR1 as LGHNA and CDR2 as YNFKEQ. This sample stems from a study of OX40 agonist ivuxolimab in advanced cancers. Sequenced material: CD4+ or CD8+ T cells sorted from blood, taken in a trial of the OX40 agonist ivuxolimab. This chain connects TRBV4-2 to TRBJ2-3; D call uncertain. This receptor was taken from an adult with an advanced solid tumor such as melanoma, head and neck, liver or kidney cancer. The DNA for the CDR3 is TGTGCCAGCAGCCAAGTCCCGGGCACAGATACGCAGTATTTT. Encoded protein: CASSQVPGTDTQYF.